The 22 T cell receptor beta chains reported below all come from one sample, sequenced in a study of cytomegalovirus exposure and HLA in healthy donors. This PCR relied on a set of 60 Vbeta primers and 13 Jbeta primers. TCRdb keeps only in-frame clones here, not all; method: immunoSEQ multiplex PCR. The table includes some 130,000 clones, about 80% detected once. Sequenced material: PBMCs. Source of these receptors: a man aged 30 to 45 in good health and CMV-seronegative.

The CDR3 protein is CASSPGLAGGNEQFF. In nucleotides, the CDR3 is TGTGCCAGCAGCCCCGGACTAGCGGGAGGAAATGAGCAGTTCTTC. The J gene is TRBJ2-1, the V gene TRBV7-2; 14 nucleotides match TRBD2. Germline CDR1 is SGHTA and CDR2 is FQGNSA. This CDR3 contains 15 residues. Trimming took 5 bases from V and 7 from J; bases not matched to a gene: 4.

This rearrangement joins TRBV6-7 to TRBJ2-5; weak D call: TRBD2 (6 bases). TRBV6-7 belongs to the ORF category, with a function that is uncertain. The CDR3 loop spans 15 amino acids. The germline V and J ends were trimmed by 0 bases and 4 bases, with 12 bases remaining between them. The CDR3 DNA reads TGTGCCAGCAGTTACTCGGCGGGATGGAGAGAGACCCAGTACTTC. Amino acids: CASSYSAGWRETQYF.

This rearrangement joins TRBV27 to TRBJ2-2, with D uncertain. V was cut by 3 bases and J by 2 bases, with 16 bases left in between. CDR3 length equals 17 residues. Germline V gene lookup returns CDR1 MNHEY and CDR2 SMNVEV (reference sequence). The CDR3 DNA reads TGTGCCAGCAGTTTCTTCTCCTTTGGGCCCAACACCGGGGAGCTGTTTTTT. This gives the protein CASSFFSFGPNTGELFF.

The chain couples TRBV7-2 to TRBJ2-2, with a weak D call TRBD2 (5 bases). Between the trimmed V and J ends, which lost 4 bases and 1 base, there was a span of 10 bases. CDR1 and CDR2 (germline): SGHTA, FQGNSA. This CDR3 spans 15 amino acids. DNA for the CDR3: TGTGCCAGCAGCTCAAGGACTCAGAACACCGGGGAGCTGTTTTTT. Its protein is CASSSRTQNTGELFF.

The gene calls are TRBV6-5 and TRBJ2-2, with 10 bases matching TRBD1. Trimming removed 6 bases from V and 11 bases from J; junction bases left unmatched: 9. The CDR3 length is 14 residues. The germline V gene has CDR1 MNHEY and CDR2 SVGAGI. CDR3: CASRRDRGRFELFF. In DNA, the CDR3 is TGTGCCAGCAGACGGGACAGGGGCAGGTTTGAGCTGTTTTTT.

This clone was seen a single time. V gene TRBV6-1 combines with J gene TRBJ2-7; 8 nucleotides agree with TRBD2. J was trimmed by 5 bases and V by 5 bases; bases with no gene match: 8. Germline CDR1 reads MNHNS; CDR2 reads SASEGT. The CDR3 runs 14 residues. CDR3 loop: CASSTSGRRDEQYF. The CDR3, as DNA: TGTGCCAGCAGTACGAGCGGGAGAAGGGACGAGCAGTACTTC.

The rearrangement links TRBV7-2 to TRBJ1-6; weak D call: TRBD1 (5 bases). Trimming took 1 base from V and 10 from J, leaving 17 bases between them. This CDR3 comprises 16 residues. Germline loops: CDR1 SGHTA, CDR2 FQGNSA. The CDR3 DNA reads TGTGCCAGCAGCTTAGAAATGGGGGGGTCGGGATCACCCCTCCACTTT. Protein sequence: CASSLEMGGSGSPLHF.

The chain carries TRBV27 and TRBJ1-1; D is unclear. The CDR3 is 14 amino acids. Trimming stripped 2 bases from V and 0 bases from J, with 7 bases between. Germline loops: CDR1 MNHEY, CDR2 SMNVEV (reference sequence). CDR3 sequence (DNA): TGTGCCAGCAGTTTACTAGGTCTGAACACTGAAGCTTTCTTT. This codes for CASSLLGLNTEAFF.

This clone was counted a few times. The chain joins TRBV5-1 to TRBJ1-1; D unclear. The CDR3 loop spans 14 amino acids. The germline CDR1 and CDR2 sequences are SGHRS and YFSETQ. V was trimmed by 0 bases and J by 4 bases, leaving 10 bases between them. CDR3 sequence: CASSLGTSATEAFF. As DNA, the CDR3 is TGCGCCAGCAGCTTGGGGACTTCGGCCACTGAAGCTTTCTTT.

The chain is built from TRBV6-5 and TRBJ1-2, with D unclear. Germline lookup yields CDR1 MNHEY and CDR2 SVGAGI. This CDR3 contains 13 residues. Deletions cut 2 bases from V and 8 bases from J, with 12 bases between. This CDR3 reads CASSYGGPMGYTF. The CDR3 DNA is TGTGCCAGCAGTTACGGAGGTCCGATGGGCTACACCTTC.

The chain recombines TRBV6-4 with TRBJ2-6, with D perhaps TRBD1 (5 bases). This CDR3 has 13 residues. Germline-derived CDR1 and CDR2 are MRHNA and SNTAGT. V lost 6 bases, J lost 2 bases, and 5 bases lay in between. The CDR3 loop is CASRTAGANVLTF. The CDR3 DNA sequence: TGTGCCAGCAGGACAGCTGGGGCCAACGTCCTGACTTTC.

The chain is built from TRBV18 and TRBJ1-2; 8 positions agree with TRBD1. Losses at the gene ends were 6 bases for V and 2 bases for J; bases not matched to a gene: 5. Germline V gene sequence: CDR1 KGHSH, CDR2 LQKENI. The CDR3 loop spans 14 amino acids. In DNA form, the CDR3 reads TGTGCCAGCTCCCCAGGGGGCTTAAACTATGGCTACACCTTC. It yields the protein CASSPGGLNYGYTF.

Only one count was recorded for this clone. The germline gene is not matched at one end of the junction; a read error may be the cause. The chain combines TRBV7-9 with TRBJ2-1, with 8 bases fitting TRBD2. CDR1 is SEHNR and CDR2 is FQNEAQ in the germline V gene (reference sequence). This CDR3 region has 12 residues. The CDR3 sequence: CSSGGTLDEQFF. CDR3 sequence (DNA): TGTTCCAGCGGGGGCACCCTAGATGAGCAGTTCTTC. The entire variable domain, with the rest obtained from reference TRBV7-9 and TRBJ2-1, is as follows: DTGVSQNPRHKITKRGQNVTFRCDPISEHNRLYWYRQTLGQGPEFLTYFQNEAQLEKSRLLSDRFSAERPKGSFSTLEIQRTEQGDSAMYLCSSGGTLDEQFFGPGTRLTVL.

The CDR3 loop reads CAWCGQGSYEQYF. The CDR3 DNA follows: TGTGCCTGGTGCGGACAGGGGTCCTACGAGCAGTACTTC. V usage is TRBV30 and J usage is TRBJ2-7; 9 bases line up with TRBD1. Unmatched junction bases numbered 3, after V lost 5 bases and J lost 1 base. The V gene's germline CDR1 is GTSNPN and CDR2 SVGIG (reference sequence). The CDR3 runs 13 residues. The full variable domain, completed using reference TRBV30 and TRBJ2-7, is SQTIHQWPATLVQPVGSPLSLECTVEGTSNPNLYWYRQAAGRGLQLLFYSVGIGQISSEVPQNLSASRPQDRQFILSSKKLLLSDSGFYLCAWCGQGSYEQYFGPGTRLTVT.

V and J are TRBV10-1 and TRBJ2-1, with 10 bases lining up with TRBD2. Germline loops: CDR1 WNHNN, CDR2 SYGVQD (reference sequence). J gave up 9 bases and V 7 bases, and 12 bases lay outside the gene matches. This CDR3 spans 15 amino acids. The CDR3: CASTPLAGIDGEQFF. CDR3 in DNA: TGCGCCAGCACCCCACTAGCGGGGATAGACGGTGAGCAGTTCTTC.

The CDR3 region has the DNA TGCGCCAGCAGCTTGTGGGCAGATGAGCAGTTCTTC. The encoded protein is CASSLWADEQFF. The rearrangement links TRBV5-1 to TRBJ2-1; no reliable D call. The V gene lost 1 base and the J gene lost 8 bases, with 7 bases spanning the gap. The CDR3 runs 12 residues. The V gene's germline CDR1 is SGHRS and CDR2 YFSETQ.

The chain joins TRBV5-1 to TRBJ2-2; tentatively, D is TRBD2 (9 bases). With 4 bases removed from V and 9 bases from J, the gap between germline ends came to 28 bases. The CDR3 consists of 18 residues. Germline V gives CDR1 SGHRS, CDR2 YFSETQ. In DNA form, the CDR3 reads TGCGCCAGCAGCCCCGGACAGGGAAGCCTAGCGGGAAGCCGGGAGCTGTTTTTT. The encoded protein is CASSPGQGSLAGSRELFF.

The chain recombines TRBV6-5 with TRBJ1-2; no clear D gene. The V gene's germline CDR1 is MNHEY and CDR2 SVGAGI. The CDR3 has 14 amino acids. Trimming cost V 3 bases and J 1 base, with 9 bases left between them. CDR3 loop: CASSYLYSNYGYTF. The DNA of the CDR3 is TGTGCCAGCAGTTATCTCTACAGTAACTATGGCTACACCTTC.

V and J are TRBV28 and TRBJ1-5; 9 positions agree with TRBD1. Per germline, CDR1 MDHEN and CDR2 SYDVKM. V shed 8 bases and J 3 bases; nucleotides not matched to a gene: 14. The CDR3 runs to 17 residues. CDR3 protein: CASGPGQGIGNNQPQHF. CDR3 DNA sequence: TGTGCCAGCGGACCGGGACAGGGAATCGGAAACAATCAGCCCCAGCATTTT.

The chain carries TRBV10-3 and TRBJ1-5; D possibly corresponds to TRBD1 (6 bases). There are 13 residues in the CDR3. V gave up 0 bases and J gave up 6 bases, with 6 bases separating them. CDR1 is ENHRY and CDR2 is SYGVKD in the germline V gene. CDR3 in amino acids: CAISESQGQPQHF. The CDR3 nucleotides are TGTGCCATCAGTGAGTCACAGGGTCAGCCCCAGCATTTT.

The genes are TRBV28 and TRBJ2-5; 8 bases match TRBD2. V gave up 4 bases and J gave up 0 bases; unmatched junction bases: 4. The germline V gene has CDR1 MDHEN and CDR2 SYDVKM. The CDR3 is 15 amino acids. The CDR3 sequence is CASSSVAGNQETQYF. CDR3 DNA: TGTGCCAGCAGTTCCGTAGCGGGAAACCAAGAGACCCAGTACTTC.

DNA of the CDR3: TGCGCCAGCAGCTTAGCCGACCGGGACACCTACGAGCAGTACTTC. This sequence encodes CASSLADRDTYEQYF. The gene calls are TRBV5-1 and TRBJ2-7, with D possibly TRBD1 on 6 matching bases. Germline CDR1 and CDR2: SGHRS and YFSETQ. Deletions cut 2 bases from V and 2 bases from J, with 14 bases between. This CDR3 comprises 15 residues.